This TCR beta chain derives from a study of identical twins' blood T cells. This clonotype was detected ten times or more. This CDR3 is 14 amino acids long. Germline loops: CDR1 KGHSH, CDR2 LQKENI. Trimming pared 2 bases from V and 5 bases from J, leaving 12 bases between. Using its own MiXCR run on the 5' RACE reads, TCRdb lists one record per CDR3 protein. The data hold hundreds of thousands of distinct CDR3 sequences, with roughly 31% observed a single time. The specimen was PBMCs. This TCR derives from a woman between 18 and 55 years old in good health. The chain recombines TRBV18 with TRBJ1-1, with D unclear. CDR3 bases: TGTGCCAGCTCACCAAACAGAGGATATACTGAAGCTTTCTTT. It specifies CASSPNRGYTEAFF.